The clone carrying this TCR beta chain was found a few times. Its antigen is currently unknown. Extraction of total RNA produced a minimum of 5 micrograms from each sample. This entry is derived from a study of blood T cells in healthy people across ages. Broader study findings: Estimated diversity that came from one million T cells was considered an underestimate.

Using a J-beta primer mix together with a sample-barcoded 5' primer, a second PCR was run for roughly 7 to 11 cycles. All cDNA molecules were each tagged by a template-switch adaptor with 12 random nucleotides. MiXCR, run by TCRdb on the 5' RACE reads, gives a single entry per CDR3 protein. The sample records approximately 800,000 distinct CDR3 sequences, 50% to 65% being singletons. In germline, CDR1 is KGHDR, CDR2 SFDVKD. This CDR3 is 16 amino acids long. Trimming removed 9 bases from V and 6 bases from J; junction bases left unmatched: 11. This sequence originates from a man older than 75 in good health. J is TRBJ2-1 and V is TRBV24-1; 12 bases are a match to TRBD2. Sequenced input: blood. The CDR3 coding sequence is TGTGCCACCGAGACTAGCGGGAGTGCACGAGGCAATGAGCAGTTCTTC. This translates into CATETSGSARGNEQFF.